This T cell receptor beta chain was sequenced during a study of T cells in Graves' hyperthyroidism and ophthalmopathy. The TCR beta CDR3 regions underwent amplification using RNA transcripts as the source. The primer set for the first-round RT-PCR of the TCR CDR3 was HTBI. TCRdb re-called the multiplex PCR reads through MiXCR, storing one row per CDR3 protein. The data hold about 600,000 distinct CDR3 sequences, with about 16% observed a single time. Regarding this clonotype: A read error may explain this, as a much larger clone is one base away.

V was cut by 5 bases and J by 4 bases, with 15 bases left in between. The CDR3 length is 15 residues. Germline CDR1 and CDR2: KGHDR and SFDVKD. The receptor's source is a woman between 40 and 50 years old with Graves' ophthalmopathy. This chain connects TRBV24-1 to TRBJ2-3; TRBD2 might be the D (6 bases). Sequencing was performed on blood. In DNA, the CDR3 is TGTGCCACCAGTGCCCCAGCGGGTCTCGCAGATACGCAGTATTTT. Translated, it gives CATSAPAGLADTQYF.